The clone carrying this TCR beta chain showed up many times. What it binds is unknown. Time point denoted: patch test 2, 6 weeks after DPC sensitization. Treatment defined: therapeutic diphenylcyclopropenone sensitization with weekly scalp DPC. Prior to each patch test being applied, blood was drawn. The CDR3 is made up of 15 amino acids. Germline loops: CDR1 SEHNR, CDR2 FQNEAQ (reference sequence). Trimming cost V 8 bases and J 2 bases, with 19 bases left between them. This entry comes from a study of human T cells and chemical hapten exposure. Study-level information: Upper inner arm skin measuring approximately 2 cm by approximately 2 cm received 2% DPC for sensitization. Per-sample variation in TCR yield stemmed mainly from small pooled library volume differences. Regarding the study as a whole: TCRs whose frequency exceeded 1 in 1000 remained the same following DPC sensitization.

A single record per CDR3 protein comes from TCRdb applying MiXCR to the RACE reads. Counted here are 110,000 or so distinct CDR3 sequences, roughly 9% occurring once; the ten biggest clones make up approximately 3%. The chain is built from TRBV7-9 and TRBJ2-7; possible D gene TRBD1, 7 bases. The origin of this receptor is a woman aged 40 to 50 with alopecia areata. Some clones in this sample may be carry-over from other donors' samples. This specimen was whole blood, taken in connection with sensitization to the hapten diphenylcyclopropenone (DPC). The CDR3 DNA follows: TGTGCCAGCGAAGTTTCAGGGGGGCAGACCTACGAGCAGTACTTC. Amino acid sequence: CASEVSGGQTYEQYF. The full variable domain, its missing parts supplied by reference TRBV7-9 and TRBJ2-7, is DTGVSQNPRHKITKRGQNVTFRCDPISEHNRLYWYRQTLGQGPEFLTYFQNEAQLEKSRLLSDRFSAERPKGSFSTLEIQRTEQGDSAMYLCASEVSGGQTYEQYFGPGTRLTVT.